This is a list of T cell receptor beta chains from one sample in a study of blood T cell repertoires in COVID-19. Repertoires were generated with immunoSEQ multiplex PCR, while TCRdb's copy carries only in-frame clones and drops some. The sample has roughly 230,000 clones; over 80% are singletons. Sequenced input: peripheral blood. The receptors here all came from an older woman with active or convalescent COVID-19. Both conserved end residues are part of each CDR3. The size of a clone is reported for some rows only, either as once, few or many, or as a class for expanded clones.

v_call	clone_size	j_call	cdr3_aa
TRBV6-5	NA	TRBJ2-2	CASSYSTGLDTGELFF
TRBV18	NA	TRBJ2-3	CASSLPGLGTDTQYF
TRBV7-9	NA	TRBJ1-2	CASSLGQGDHGYTF
TRBV9	once	TRBJ1-1	CASSVYSGVAFF
TRBV15	NA	TRBJ2-5	CATSRDTQETQYF
TRBV13	NA	TRBJ2-3	CASSRLTSGPDTQYF
TRBV3-1/TRBV3-2	once	TRBJ1-6	CASSTDRGENSPLHF
TRBV10-3	NA	TRBJ2-3	CAISGGLVTDTQYF
TRBV27	NA	TRBJ2-2	CASSLSLASGTYTGELFF
TRBV6-2/TRBV6-3	NA	TRBJ1-3	CASSRREPSGTGVLGAGNTIYF
TRBV30	NA	TRBJ1-1	CAWSYMTEAFF
TRBV5-1	NA	TRBJ1-5	CASSSDRGQPQHF
TRBV6-6	NA	TRBJ2-7	CASSLGWGGIYEQYF
TRBV5-1	NA	TRBJ1-1	CASSLASGGRSAEAFF
TRBV2	NA	TRBJ2-7	CASNPGTGVPGTYATYEQYF
TRBV30	NA	TRBJ2-7	CAWIRAGGRSTYEQYF
TRBV19	NA	TRBJ1-2	CASSKTGYIYGYTF
TRBV5-4	once	TRBJ2-7	CASSLAAGHSGEQYF
TRBV5-1	NA	TRBJ2-6	CASRRTPLLLTF
TRBV6-6	NA	TRBJ1-1	CASRFRDTEAFF
TRBV28	NA	TRBJ1-4	CASSTDILVATNEKLFF
TRBV29-1	NA	TRBJ2-5	CSVEGQGYETQYF
TRBV5-4	NA	TRBJ1-2	CASSSSTGRGIYGYTF
TRBV5-1	NA	TRBJ2-3	CASSLRTGLAVLTSTDTQYF
TRBV20-1	few	TRBJ1-2	CSARQGYGYTF
TRBV12-3/TRBV12-4	NA	TRBJ1-2	CASTRVGNYGYTF
TRBV7-2	NA	TRBJ2-5	CASSSPGQGGETQYF
TRBV2	NA	TRBJ1-5	CASTQDRDSNQPQHF
TRBV3-1/TRBV3-2	NA	TRBJ2-5	CASSRQGLRVETQYF
TRBV25-1	NA	TRBJ2-7	CASSQGGTRYEQYF
TRBV12-3/TRBV12-4	NA	TRBJ2-5	CASSLVGGETQYF
TRBV7-9	NA	TRBJ1-2	CASSSPLMGARDGYTF
TRBV18	NA	TRBJ2-1	CASSIAGGNEQFF
TRBV5-1	NA	TRBJ1-1	CASGLSRAMNTEAFF
TRBV5-4	NA	TRBJ2-1	CASSSPGLANPLKRRHEQFF
TRBV2	NA	TRBJ1-2	CASSGTGRRVGYTF
TRBV19	once	TRBJ1-1	CASSTGQGMNTEAFF
TRBV7-6	NA	TRBJ1-5	CASSLGVGPQQPQHF
TRBV10-3	few	TRBJ2-1	CAISDRVNEQFF
TRBV5-1	NA	TRBJ1-6	CASSPSNRGGNSPLHF
TRBV5-5	NA	TRBJ2-6	CASSSRSGTGANVLTF
TRBV5-1	NA	TRBJ2-3	CASSLASLAGGQTDTQYF
TRBV5-1	NA	TRBJ2-1	CASSLDRGNEQFF
TRBV12-3/TRBV12-4	NA	TRBJ2-1	CASRRGRDEQFF
TRBV6-6	NA	TRBJ2-1	CASSRVTSGRKIEQFF
TRBV20-1	NA	TRBJ2-1	CSASREGSYNEQFF
TRBV3-1/TRBV3-2	NA	TRBJ2-1	CASSQVAGGPDEQFF
TRBV4-1	NA	TRBJ2-3	CASSPGTGEADTQYF
TRBV11-2	NA	TRBJ2-1	CASSLVTSGGYNEQFF
TRBV11-2	NA	TRBJ2-1	CASSLGASGRSNEQFF
TRBV5-1	NA	TRBJ2-2	CASSLDGRTTGELFF
TRBV4-2	NA	TRBJ2-7	CASSRGQGGTYEQYF
TRBV19	NA	TRBJ1-2	CASSKADTASGYGYTF